This entry is about one T cell receptor beta chain. The data originate from a study of cytomegalovirus exposure and HLA in healthy donors. It was with 60 Vbeta and 13 Jbeta primers that the PCR ran. The protocol was immunoSEQ multiplex PCR, while the TCRdb copy is restricted to in-frame clones and leaves out a portion. This sample has about 190,000 clones; more than 75% occur once, and the top ten carry 1.5% to 2%. Donors counted as nominally healthy when sampled, yet unrecorded immune exposures were likely. The CDR3 consists of 14 residues. V gave up 2 bases and J gave up 3 bases; unmatched junction bases: 1. Germline CDR1 ENHRY, CDR2 SYGVKD.

V gene TRBV10-3 combines with J gene TRBJ1-1; 9 bases map to TRBD1. The sequence was obtained from a woman in her late teens or twenties in good health and CMV-seronegative. Sequencing was carried out using PBMCs. The CDR3 spells CAISERTGDTEAFF. The CDR3 DNA follows: TGTGCCATCAGTGAGCGGACAGGGGACACTGAAGCTTTCTTT.